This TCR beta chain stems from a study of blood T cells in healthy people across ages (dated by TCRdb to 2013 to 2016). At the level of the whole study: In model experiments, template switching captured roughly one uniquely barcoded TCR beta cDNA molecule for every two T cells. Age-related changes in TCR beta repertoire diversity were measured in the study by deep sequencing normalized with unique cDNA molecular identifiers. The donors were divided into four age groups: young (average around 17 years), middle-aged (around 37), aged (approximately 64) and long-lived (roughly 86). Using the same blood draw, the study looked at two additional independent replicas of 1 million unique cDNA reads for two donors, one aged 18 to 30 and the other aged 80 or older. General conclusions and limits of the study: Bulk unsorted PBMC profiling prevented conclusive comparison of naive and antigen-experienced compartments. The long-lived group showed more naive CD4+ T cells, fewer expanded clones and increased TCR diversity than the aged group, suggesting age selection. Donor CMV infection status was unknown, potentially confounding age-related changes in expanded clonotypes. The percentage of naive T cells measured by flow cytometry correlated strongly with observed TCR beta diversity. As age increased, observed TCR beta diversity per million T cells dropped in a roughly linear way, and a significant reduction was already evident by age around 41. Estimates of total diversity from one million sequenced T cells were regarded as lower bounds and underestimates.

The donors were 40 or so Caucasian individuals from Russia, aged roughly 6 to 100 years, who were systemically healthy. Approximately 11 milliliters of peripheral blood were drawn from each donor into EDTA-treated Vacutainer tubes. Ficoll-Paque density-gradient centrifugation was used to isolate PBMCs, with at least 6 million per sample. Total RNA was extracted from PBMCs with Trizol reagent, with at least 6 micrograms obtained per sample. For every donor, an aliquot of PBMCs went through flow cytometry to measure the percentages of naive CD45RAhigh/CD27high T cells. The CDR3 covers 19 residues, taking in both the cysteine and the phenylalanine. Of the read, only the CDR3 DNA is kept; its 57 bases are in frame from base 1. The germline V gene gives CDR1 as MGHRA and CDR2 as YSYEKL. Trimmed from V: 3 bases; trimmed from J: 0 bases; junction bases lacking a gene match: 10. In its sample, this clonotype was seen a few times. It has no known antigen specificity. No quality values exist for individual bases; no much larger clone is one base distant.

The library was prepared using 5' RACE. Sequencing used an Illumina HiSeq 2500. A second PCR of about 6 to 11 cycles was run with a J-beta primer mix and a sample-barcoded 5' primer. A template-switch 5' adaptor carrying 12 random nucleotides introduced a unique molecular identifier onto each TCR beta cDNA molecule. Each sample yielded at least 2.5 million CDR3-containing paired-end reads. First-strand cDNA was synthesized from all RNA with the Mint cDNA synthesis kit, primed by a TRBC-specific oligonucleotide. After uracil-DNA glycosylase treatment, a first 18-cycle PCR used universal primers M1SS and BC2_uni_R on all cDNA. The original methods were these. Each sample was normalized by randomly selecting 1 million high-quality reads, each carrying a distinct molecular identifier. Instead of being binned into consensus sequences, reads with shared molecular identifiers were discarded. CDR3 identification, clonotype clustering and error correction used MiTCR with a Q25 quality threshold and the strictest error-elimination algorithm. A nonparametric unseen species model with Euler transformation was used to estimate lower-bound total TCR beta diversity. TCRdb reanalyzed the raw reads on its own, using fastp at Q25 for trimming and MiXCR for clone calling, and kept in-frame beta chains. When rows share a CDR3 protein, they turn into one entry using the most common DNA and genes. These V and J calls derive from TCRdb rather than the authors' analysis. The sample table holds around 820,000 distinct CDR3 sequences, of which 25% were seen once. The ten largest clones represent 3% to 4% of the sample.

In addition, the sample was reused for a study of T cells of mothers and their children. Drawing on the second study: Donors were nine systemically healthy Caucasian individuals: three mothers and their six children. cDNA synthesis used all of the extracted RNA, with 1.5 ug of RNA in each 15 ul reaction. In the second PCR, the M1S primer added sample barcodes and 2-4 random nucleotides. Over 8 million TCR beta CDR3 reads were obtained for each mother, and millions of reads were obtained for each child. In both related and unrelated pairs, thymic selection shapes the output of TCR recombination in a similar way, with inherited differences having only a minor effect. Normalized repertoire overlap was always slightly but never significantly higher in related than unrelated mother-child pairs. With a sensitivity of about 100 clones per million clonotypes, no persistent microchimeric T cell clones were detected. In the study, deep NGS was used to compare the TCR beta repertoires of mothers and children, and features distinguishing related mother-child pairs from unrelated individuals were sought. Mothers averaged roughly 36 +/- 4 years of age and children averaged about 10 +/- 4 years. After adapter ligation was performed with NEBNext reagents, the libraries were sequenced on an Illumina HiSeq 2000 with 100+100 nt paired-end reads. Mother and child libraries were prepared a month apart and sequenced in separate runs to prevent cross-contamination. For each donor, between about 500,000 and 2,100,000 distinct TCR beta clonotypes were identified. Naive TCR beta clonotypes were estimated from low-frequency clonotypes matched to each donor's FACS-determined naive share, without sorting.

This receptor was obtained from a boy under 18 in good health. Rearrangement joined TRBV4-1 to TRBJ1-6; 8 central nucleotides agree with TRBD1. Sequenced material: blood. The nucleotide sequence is TGCGCCAGCAGCCAGGATAGAGGACAGGGCTTCTCCTATAATTCACCCCTCCACTTT. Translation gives CASSQDRGQGFSYNSPLHF.